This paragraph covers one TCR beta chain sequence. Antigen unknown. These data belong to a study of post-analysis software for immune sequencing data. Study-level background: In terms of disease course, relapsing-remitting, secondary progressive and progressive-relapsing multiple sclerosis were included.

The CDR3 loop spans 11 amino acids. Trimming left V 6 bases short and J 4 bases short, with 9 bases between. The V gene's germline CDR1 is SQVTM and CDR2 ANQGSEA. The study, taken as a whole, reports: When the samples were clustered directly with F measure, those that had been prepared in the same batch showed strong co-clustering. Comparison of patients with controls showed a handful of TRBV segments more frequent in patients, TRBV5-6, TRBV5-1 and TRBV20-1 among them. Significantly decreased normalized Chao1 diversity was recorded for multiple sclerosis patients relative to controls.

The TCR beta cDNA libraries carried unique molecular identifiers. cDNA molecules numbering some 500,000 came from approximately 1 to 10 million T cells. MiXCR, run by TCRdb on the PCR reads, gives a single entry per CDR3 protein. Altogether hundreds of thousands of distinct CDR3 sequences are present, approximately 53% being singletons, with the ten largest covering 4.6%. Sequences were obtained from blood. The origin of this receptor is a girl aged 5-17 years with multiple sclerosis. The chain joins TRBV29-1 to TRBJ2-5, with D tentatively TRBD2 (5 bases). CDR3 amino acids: CSVFGGETQYF. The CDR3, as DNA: TGCAGCGTCTTTGGAGGAGAGACCCAGTACTTC.